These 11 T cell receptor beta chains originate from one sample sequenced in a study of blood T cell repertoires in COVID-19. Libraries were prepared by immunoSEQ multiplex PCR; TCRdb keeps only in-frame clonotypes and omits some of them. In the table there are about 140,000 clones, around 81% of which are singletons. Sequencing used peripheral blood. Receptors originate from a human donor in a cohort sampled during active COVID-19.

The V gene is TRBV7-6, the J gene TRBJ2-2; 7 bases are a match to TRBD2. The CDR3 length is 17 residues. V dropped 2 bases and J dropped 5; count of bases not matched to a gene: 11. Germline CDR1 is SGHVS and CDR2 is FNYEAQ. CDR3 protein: CASSLSSGGLYTGELFF. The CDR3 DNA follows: TGTGCCAGCAGCTTATCTTCGGGAGGCCTTTATACCGGGGAGCTGTTTTTT.

CDR3 in amino acids: CASTQRLAGGETQYF. The CDR3, as DNA: TGTGCCAGCACACAAAGACTAGCGGGAGGAGAGACCCAGTACTTC. The chain uses TRBV6-6 and TRBJ2-5; TRBD2 matches at 13 bases. There are 15 residues in the CDR3. Germline CDR1 reads MNHNY; CDR2 reads SVGAGI (reference sequence). V shed 7 bases, J shed 4 bases, and the junction held 6 bases outside the gene matches.

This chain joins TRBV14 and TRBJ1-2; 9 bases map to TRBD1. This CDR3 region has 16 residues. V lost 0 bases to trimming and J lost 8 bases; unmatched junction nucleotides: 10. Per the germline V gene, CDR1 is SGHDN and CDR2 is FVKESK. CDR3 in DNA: TGTGCCAGCAGCCAAGATCTCGTACGGACAGGGGACGGCTACACCTTC. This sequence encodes CASSQDLVRTGDGYTF.

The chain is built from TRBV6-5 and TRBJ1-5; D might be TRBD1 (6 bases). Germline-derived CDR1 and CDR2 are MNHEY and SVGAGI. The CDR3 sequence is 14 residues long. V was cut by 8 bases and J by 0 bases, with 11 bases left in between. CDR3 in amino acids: CASLGQYSNQPQHF. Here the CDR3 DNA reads TGTGCCAGCCTCGGACAGTATAGCAATCAGCCCCAGCATTTT.

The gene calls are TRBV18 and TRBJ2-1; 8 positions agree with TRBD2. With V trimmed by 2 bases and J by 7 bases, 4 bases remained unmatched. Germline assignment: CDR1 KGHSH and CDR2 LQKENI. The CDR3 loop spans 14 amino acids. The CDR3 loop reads CASSPSGSGNEQFF. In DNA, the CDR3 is TGTGCCAGCTCACCAAGCGGGAGTGGAAATGAGCAGTTCTTC.

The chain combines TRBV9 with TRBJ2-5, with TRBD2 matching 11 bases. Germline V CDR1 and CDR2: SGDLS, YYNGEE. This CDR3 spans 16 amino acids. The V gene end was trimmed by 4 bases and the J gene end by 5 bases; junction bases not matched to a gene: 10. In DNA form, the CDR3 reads TGTGCCAGCAGCCTAACTAGCGGGAGCGTTTTCGAGACCCAGTACTTC. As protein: CASSLTSGSVFETQYF.

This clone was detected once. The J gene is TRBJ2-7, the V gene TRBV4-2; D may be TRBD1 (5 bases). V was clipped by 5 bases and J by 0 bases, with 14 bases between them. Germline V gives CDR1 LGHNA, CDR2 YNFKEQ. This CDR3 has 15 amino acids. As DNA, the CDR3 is TGTGCCAGCAGCAACCAGGGCGGAGCCTCCTACGAGCAGTACTTC. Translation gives CASSNQGGASYEQYF.

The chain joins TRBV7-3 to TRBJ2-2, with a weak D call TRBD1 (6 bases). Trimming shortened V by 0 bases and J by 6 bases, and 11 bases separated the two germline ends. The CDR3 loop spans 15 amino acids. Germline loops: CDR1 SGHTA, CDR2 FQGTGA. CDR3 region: CASSLTRAGAGELFF. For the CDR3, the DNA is TGTGCCAGCAGCTTAACGCGGGCAGGGGCCGGGGAGCTGTTTTTT. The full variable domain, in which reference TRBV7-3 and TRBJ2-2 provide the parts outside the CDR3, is GAGVSQTPSNKVTEKGKYVELRCDPISGHTALYWYRQSLGQGPEFLIYFQGTGAADDSGLPNDRFFAVRPEGSVSTLKIQRTERGDSAVYLCASSLTRAGAGELFFGEGSRLTVL.

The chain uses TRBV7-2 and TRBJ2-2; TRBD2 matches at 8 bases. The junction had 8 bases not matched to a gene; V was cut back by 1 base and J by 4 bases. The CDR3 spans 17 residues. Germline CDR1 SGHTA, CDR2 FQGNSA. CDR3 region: CASSLEAAGVSTGELFF. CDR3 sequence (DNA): TGTGCCAGCAGCTTAGAGGCAGCGGGAGTTAGCACCGGGGAGCTGTTTTTT. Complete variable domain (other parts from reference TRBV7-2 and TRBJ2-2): GAGVSQSPSNKVTEKGKDVELRCDPISGHTALYWYRQSLGQGLEFLIYFQGNSAPDKSGLPSDRFSAERTGGSVSTLTIQRTQQEDSAVYLCASSLEAAGVSTGELFFGEGSRLTVL.

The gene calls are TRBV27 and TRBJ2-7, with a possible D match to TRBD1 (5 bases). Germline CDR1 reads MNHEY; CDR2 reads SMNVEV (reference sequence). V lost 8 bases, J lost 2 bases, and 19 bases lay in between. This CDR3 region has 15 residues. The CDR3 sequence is CASRPRLTEPYEQYF. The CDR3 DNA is TGTGCCAGCCGCCCCAGGCTGACAGAGCCCTACGAGCAGTACTTC.

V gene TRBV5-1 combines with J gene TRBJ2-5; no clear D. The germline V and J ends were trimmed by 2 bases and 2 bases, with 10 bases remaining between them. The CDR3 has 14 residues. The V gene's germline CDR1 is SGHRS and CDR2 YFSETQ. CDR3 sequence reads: CASSFFQMQETQYF. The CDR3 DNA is TGCGCCAGCAGCTTTTTTCAGATGCAAGAGACCCAGTACTTC.